These 28 T cell receptor beta chains originate from one sample sequenced in a study of blood T cells in healthy people across ages. Primed by a sample-barcoded 5' primer and a J-beta primer mix, a second PCR proceeded for about 7 to 11 cycles. MiXCR was run by TCRdb on the 5' RACE reads, yielding one entry per CDR3 protein. The repertoire consists of around 900,000 distinct CDR3 sequences, with roughly half occurring once and the leading ten covering about 22%. Sequences were obtained from blood. These receptors originate from a woman aged 60-70 years in good health.

V gene TRBV20-1 combines with J gene TRBJ1-5, with D unresolved. The CDR3 length is 14 residues. Germline assignment: CDR1 DFQATT and CDR2 SNEGSKA (reference sequence). Trimming pared 1 base from V and 2 bases from J, leaving 9 bases between. CDR3 residues: CSARGGRGNQPQHF. CDR3 nucleotide sequence: TGCAGTGCTAGAGGTGGGAGAGGCAATCAGCCCCAGCATTTT.

The chain combines TRBV4-1 with TRBJ2-7; 11 bases match TRBD2. The germline V gene has CDR1 MGHRA and CDR2 YSYEKL. The CDR3 has 15 residues. V dropped 1 base and J dropped 9; count of bases not matched to a gene: 8. For the CDR3, the DNA is TGCGCCAGCAGCCAAGGTGGTTCGGGACTAGCGGTGCAGTACTTC. Translation gives CASSQGGSGLAVQYF.

This clonotype was observed a handful of times. The genes are TRBV7-2 and TRBJ2-7; TRBD1 aligns across 10 bases. The V segment lost 3 bases and the J segment 5 bases; nucleotides outside the gene matches: 10. The V gene's germline CDR1 is SGHTA and CDR2 FQGNSA. This CDR3 has 16 amino acids. CDR3 nucleotide sequence: TGTGCCAGCAGCTTTCGGGACAGGGGTGCGCGCGACGAGCAGTACTTC. It codes for CASSFRDRGARDEQYF.

This clonotype turned up a few times. This chain uses TRBV6-1 with TRBJ2-4, with a weak D call TRBD2 (6 bases). The DNA end is more similar to TRBJ2-7, so the J call may be wrong. CDR1 is MNHNS and CDR2 is SASEGT in the germline V gene. The CDR3 spans 15 residues. The CDR3 bases are TGTGCCAGCAGTGGGGTGAACGGGAGACGGGGCGAGCAGTACTTC. It encodes CASSGVNGRRGEQYF.

V gene TRBV5-1 combines with J gene TRBJ2-3; no reliable D call. CDR1 is SGHRS, CDR2 YFSETQ, per germline. This CDR3 comprises 14 residues. V lost 4 bases to trimming and J lost 1 base, with 10 bases between them. The DNA for the CDR3 is TGCGCCAGCAGCATGGAAATCGGCACAGATACGCAGTATTTT. Its translation: CASSMEIGTDTQYF.

The V call is TRBV29-1, the J call TRBJ2-4, with D possibly TRBD2 on 5 matching bases. Judging by the DNA end, TRBJ2-7 fits better; the J call may be wrong. The CDR3 is made up of 11 amino acids. CDR1 and CDR2 from the germline V gene are SQVTM and ANQGSEA. CDR3 sequence (DNA): TGCAGCGTTGGTCAGAGGGACGAGCAGTACTTC. Translation: CSVGQRDEQYF.

V gene TRBV9 combines with J gene TRBJ2-3; 11 bases are a match to TRBD2. The germline gives CDR1 SGDLS, CDR2 YYNGEE. The CDR3 sequence is 18 residues long. J lost 7 bases, V lost 7 bases, and 20 bases had no gene match. The CDR3 sequence is CASSPRLAGNPTTNTQYF. In DNA form, the CDR3 reads TGTGCCAGCTCACCTCGACTAGCGGGAAATCCCACCACGAATACGCAGTATTTT.

Concerning this clonotype itself: An end of the junction differs from the germline gene, which may be a read error. The rearrangement joins TRBV28 to TRBJ2-1, with D unresolved. Germline CDR1 MDHEN, CDR2 SYDVKM. CDR3 size: 13 residues. CDR3 nucleotide sequence: TGTGCCGGCAGTAGAACAGTTTACAATGAGCAGTTCTTC. This translates into CAGSRTVYNEQFF.

The J gene is TRBJ2-3, the V gene TRBV10-3; no clear D gene. This CDR3 is built from 15 residues. V was shortened by 2 bases and J by 4 bases, with 13 bases between the two germline ends. From germline, CDR1 is ENHRY and CDR2 SYGVKD. The CDR3 nucleotides are TGTGCCATCAGTGAGAGGTCCGGAGCCCCAGATACGCAGTATTTT. It encodes CAISERSGAPDTQYF.

The V call is TRBV25-1, the J call TRBJ2-3; D gene unclear. Trimming took 3 bases from V and 0 from J, leaving 4 bases between them. The CDR3 consists of 13 residues. Germline CDR1 MGHDK, CDR2 SYGVNS. The CDR3 loop reads CASSEASTDTQYF. The CDR3 region has the DNA TGTGCCAGCAGTGAGGCGAGCACAGATACGCAGTATTTT.

On this clonotype itself: A much larger clone is a single base away; this may be a read error. The chain has TRBV20-1 and TRBJ1-5, with D possibly being TRBD1 (6 bases). CDR3 length: 17 residues. Germline CDR1 reads DFQATT; CDR2 reads SNEGSKA (reference sequence). Trimming cost V 1 base and J 0 bases, with 16 bases left between them. This CDR3 reads CSARVGQGSYSNQPQHF. The CDR3 DNA reads as TGCAGTGCTAGAGTTGGGCAGGGGAGTTATAGCAATCAGCCCCAGCATTTT.

The V and J genes are TRBV7-8 and TRBJ2-1; no clear D gene. CDR1 SGHVS and CDR2 FQNEAQ come from the germline V gene. The CDR3 runs to 16 residues. V lost 3 bases and J lost 3, with 15 bases in between. This chain's CDR3 is CASSFSAGDRYNEQFF. The CDR3 coding sequence is TGTGCCAGCAGCTTTAGTGCAGGAGACCGCTACAATGAGCAGTTCTTC.

The J gene is TRBJ2-7, the V gene TRBV10-2, with 7 nucleotides matching TRBD2. The CDR3 covers 14 residues. With 2 bases clipped from V and 3 bases from J, the junction kept 4 bases outside the gene matches. Germline CDR1 is WSHSY and CDR2 is SAAADI. The CDR3 nucleotides are TGCGCCAGCAGTGAGGCATGGGGGGGCTACGAGCAGTACTTC. Translated, it gives CASSEAWGGYEQYF.

The rearrangement joins TRBV20-1 to TRBJ2-1; 8 bases map to TRBD2. CDR1 DFQATT and CDR2 SNEGSKA come from the germline V gene (reference sequence). The CDR3 consists of 14 residues. V was clipped by 2 bases and J by 9 bases; unmatched bases: 9. CDR3 DNA: TGCAGTGCTAGACTTAGCGGGATCTTGGCTGAGCAGTTCTTC. Protein product: CSARLSGILAEQFF.

The J gene is TRBJ2-2, the V gene TRBV27, with a possible D match to TRBD1 (5 bases). The CDR3 loop spans 13 amino acids. V shed 4 bases and J shed 3 bases, with 6 bases lying between them. CDR1 and CDR2 from the germline V gene are MNHEY and SMNVEV (reference sequence). CDR3 region: CASSSGYTGELFF. CDR3 DNA sequence: TGTGCCAGCAGTTCAGGGTACACCGGGGAGCTGTTTTTT.

J is TRBJ2-3 and V is TRBV4-2; TRBD1 agrees at 7 bases. Germline loops: CDR1 LGHNA, CDR2 YNFKEQ. V lost 0 bases and J lost 2; bases outside the gene matches: 5. The CDR3 spans 16 residues. The CDR3 sequence: CASSQEQGRVTDTQYF. DNA for the CDR3: TGTGCCAGCAGCCAAGAACAGGGGCGTGTCACAGATACGCAGTATTTT.

V usage is TRBV29-1 and J usage is TRBJ1-2; no definite D call. In germline, CDR1 is SQVTM, CDR2 ANQGSEA. CDR3 length: 16 amino acids. The V and J ends lost 0 bases and 8 bases respectively, with 22 bases between them. In nucleotides, the CDR3 is TGCAGCGTTGAAGATCCGTTTAAGCCAGACGCATCCGGCTACACCTTC. Its translation is CSVEDPFKPDASGYTF.

This clonotype was seen once. The genes are TRBV6-6 and TRBJ2-6; D is unclear. This CDR3 spans 13 amino acids. CDR1 is MNHNY, CDR2 SVGAGI, per germline (reference sequence). V shed 8 bases and J shed 0 bases, with 5 bases lying between them. CDR3 DNA: TGTGCCAGCGAGTACTCTGGGGCCAACGTCCTGACTTTC. Translating gives CASEYSGANVLTF.

In this sample, this clonotype turned up a few times. The chain uses TRBV7-9 and TRBJ2-7, with unresolved D. Germline assignment: CDR1 SEHNR and CDR2 FQNEAQ (reference sequence). V shed 0 bases and J shed 6 bases, with 6 bases lying between them. This CDR3 region has 12 residues. CDR3 bases: TGTGCCAGCAGCTTAGCTCTCTTCGAGCAGTACTTC. This gives the protein CASSLALFEQYF.

About this clonotype: The conserved final phenylalanine or tryptophan is absent from the CDR3, which likely points to a read error. The chain couples TRBV28 to TRBJ2-3, with 13 bases fitting TRBD2. The V and J ends lost 3 bases and 2 bases, in that order; junction bases with no gene match: 14. The CDR3 length is 20 residues. Germline V CDR1 and CDR2: MDHEN, SYDVKM. The CDR3 protein is CASSFVLITLAGGTTDTQYL. The CDR3 region has the DNA TGTGCCAGCAGTTTCGTCCTCATAACACTAGCGGGAGGGACCACAGATACGCAGTATCTT.

DNA of the CDR3: TGCGCCAGCAGTGATACCGGAGGGGCGACAAGCACAGATACGCAGTATTTT. Translating it yields CASSDTGGATSTDTQYF. The J gene is TRBJ2-3, the V gene TRBV10-1; D is possibly TRBD2 (6 bases). CDR3 length: 17 amino acids. The germline V and J ends were trimmed by 3 bases and 0 bases, with 16 bases remaining between them. CDR1 is WNHNN and CDR2 is SYGVQD in the germline V gene (reference sequence).

The chain combines TRBV27 with TRBJ2-7, with 11 positions matching TRBD1. The germline V gene has CDR1 MNHEY and CDR2 SMNVEV (reference sequence). This CDR3 comprises 15 residues. J was trimmed by 6 bases and V by 3 bases; bases with no gene match: 7. The CDR3 loop is CASSFLGTGGSEQYF. The CDR3 DNA sequence: TGTGCCAGCAGTTTTCTTGGGACAGGGGGGAGCGAGCAGTACTTC.

The genes are TRBV5-1 and TRBJ2-7; 11 nucleotides agree with TRBD2. The V segment lost 4 bases and the J segment 9 bases; nucleotides outside the gene matches: 12. Per germline, CDR1 SGHRS and CDR2 YFSETQ. This CDR3 has 15 residues. DNA for the CDR3: TGCGCCAGCAGCCCCCTTTTAGCGGGAGGGTATGCGCAGTACTTC. Residues: CASSPLLAGGYAQYF.

Regarding this clonotype: A much larger clone differs from this one at a single base, so this may be a read error. This chain links TRBV7-2 with TRBJ2-1; TRBD1 agrees at 9 bases. Per germline, CDR1 SGHTA and CDR2 FQGNSA. Germline trimming cut 2 bases from V and 7 bases from J; bases unmatched to any gene: 6. The CDR3 is made up of 15 amino acids. CDR3: CASSLTAGQGNEQFF. The CDR3 DNA is TGTGCCAGCAGCTTAACCGCGGGACAGGGAAATGAGCAGTTCTTC. Drawing the rest from reference TRBV7-2 and TRBJ2-1, the complete variable domain is GAGVSQSPSNKVTEKGKDVELRCDPISGHTALYWYRQSLGQGLEFLIYFQGNSAPDKSGLPSDRFSAERTGGSVSTLTIQRTQQEDSAVYLCASSLTAGQGNEQFFGPGTRLTVL.

The chain is built from TRBV7-6 and TRBJ1-2; TRBD1 might be the D (5 bases). The V gene lost 8 bases and the J gene lost 4 bases, with 17 bases spanning the gap. Per germline, CDR1 SGHVS and CDR2 FNYEAQ. The CDR3 covers 14 residues. CDR3 bases: TGTGCCAGCGGCCCCCTGGGGACCTCCTATGGCTACACCTTC. Residues: CASGPLGTSYGYTF.

Turning to this clonotype: The germline gene is not matched at one end of the junction; a read error may be the cause. The rearrangement joins TRBV30 to TRBJ2-7, with D perhaps matching TRBD2 (5 bases). The CDR3 spans 11 residues. Germline CDR1 GTSNPN, CDR2 SVGIG (reference sequence). CDR3 amino acids: CAGSRSYEQYF. CDR3 sequence (DNA): TGTGCCGGGAGCCGCTCCTACGAGCAGTACTTC.

The rearrangement joins TRBV27 to TRBJ2-1; the D call may be TRBD1 or TRBD2 (5 bases each). The CDR3 contains 15 residues. Germline-derived CDR1 and CDR2 are MNHEY and SMNVEV (reference sequence). The ends were cut back, 5 bases at V and 4 bases at J, with 15 bases in the middle. CDR3 residues: CASSLGRTLYNEQFF. The DNA for the CDR3 is TGTGCCAGCAGTCTGGGACGGACGCTATACAATGAGCAGTTCTTC.

CDR3 bases: TGCAGTGCTACAGGCGGGAGAGCAAACAATGAGCAGTTCTTC. Translated: CSATGGRANNEQFF. The chain joins TRBV20-1 to TRBJ2-1, with 7 nucleotides matching TRBD2. The CDR3 is made up of 14 amino acids. Per germline, CDR1 DFQATT and CDR2 SNEGSKA (reference sequence). With 4 bases clipped from V and 5 bases from J, the junction kept 8 bases outside the gene matches.